Detailed here is one T cell receptor beta chain. The record originates from a study of blood T cell repertoires in COVID-19. Trimming took 3 bases from V and 5 from J; bases not matched to a gene: 3. Germline loops: CDR1 SGHTA, CDR2 FQGNSA. The CDR3 totals 13 residues. Some clones are missing from TCRdb's copy, which holds only in-frame ones; the method was immunoSEQ multiplex PCR. The profile shows approximately 210,000 clones, around 90% of them singletons. Sequences were obtained from peripheral blood. The chain employs TRBV7-2 and TRBJ2-7; 8 bases fit TRBD1. The sequence was obtained from a man aged 25-40 years with acute or convalescent COVID-19. CDR3 loop: CASSLDRENEQYF. As DNA, the CDR3 is TGTGCCAGCAGCTTGGACAGGGAGAACGAGCAGTACTTC. Together with reference TRBV7-2 and TRBJ2-7, the CDR3 gives the full variable domain: GAGVSQSPSNKVTEKGKDVELRCDPISGHTALYWYRQSLGQGLEFLIYFQGNSAPDKSGLPSDRFSAERTGGSVSTLTIQRTQQEDSAVYLCASSLDRENEQYFGPGTRLTVT.